Each of the 27 T cell receptor beta chains below was sequenced from the same sample in a study of T cells expressing NK-cell markers. TCRdb reprocessed the 5' RACE reads, with one entry per CDR3 protein and no DNA. The listing contains about 460,000 distinct CDR3 sequences. The specimen was blood T cells: a sorted CD56 or NKG2C T cell subset, CD4+ or CD8+ T cells, or bulk PBMC T cells (not recorded which). These receptors came from a woman in her 50s in good health.

This rearrangement joins TRBV5-1 to TRBJ1-1; TCRdb indicates TRBD1, and absent DNA this call remains unverified. The CDR3 totals 15 residues. Germline CDR1 reads SGHRS; CDR2 reads YFSETQ. CDR3 amino acids: CASSKDGDPNTEAFF.

The chain links TRBV5-1 to TRBJ2-3; TCRdb proposes TRBD1, but this gene call is untestable without DNA. Germline V gene data show CDR1 as SGHRS and CDR2 as YFSETQ. The CDR3 consists of 15 residues. This chain's CDR3 is CASRLRPYDTDTQYF.

V is TRBV3-1 and J is TRBJ1-5. The CDR3 covers 16 residues. Germline CDR1 is LGHDT and CDR2 is YNNKEL (reference sequence). CDR3 protein: CASSQSLTSSNQPQHF.

CDR3 region: CASSLVGPNNIEAFF. This chain links TRBV5-1 with TRBJ1-1. CDR3 length: 15 residues. Germline CDR1 and CDR2: SGHRS and YFSETQ.

The genes are TRBV19 and TRBJ1-2; checking the TCRdb D call of TRBD1 is not possible without DNA. Germline CDR1 reads LNHDA; CDR2 reads SQIVND (reference sequence). There are 11 residues in the CDR3. The CDR3: CASSYGPSYTF. Together with reference TRBV19 and TRBJ1-2, the CDR3 gives the full variable domain: DGGITQSPKYLFRKEGQNVTLSCEQNLNHDAMYWYRQDPGQGLRLIYYSQIVNDFQKGDIAEGYSVSREKKESFPLTVTSAQKNPTAFYLCASSYGPSYTFGSGTRLTVV.

The gene calls are TRBV3-1 and TRBJ2-3; the D call from TCRdb, TRBD1, cannot be confirmed without DNA. Per the germline V gene, CDR1 is LGHDT and CDR2 is YNNKEL (reference sequence). The CDR3 sequence is 16 residues long. The CDR3 sequence is CASSQDLGPRADTQYF.

The chain is built from TRBV5-1 and TRBJ1-1. This CDR3 is 15 amino acids long. Germline values: CDR1 SGHRS, CDR2 YFSETQ. The CDR3 region is CASSLAVMGKSEAFF.

The J gene is TRBJ2-1, the V gene TRBV16; TCRdb returns TRBD1, unconfirmable since there is no DNA. The CDR3 spans 15 residues. The germline V gene has CDR1 KGHSY and CDR2 FQNENV. The CDR3 region is CASSQPDRGGNEQFF.

The rearrangement uses TRBV10-3 and TRBJ2-3; TCRdb selects TRBD2, and the lack of DNA leaves this call unchecked. The CDR3 has 17 residues. Germline V CDR1 and CDR2: ENHRY, SYGVKD. CDR3 residues: CAISDDSGRARADTQYF.

The chain recombines TRBV4-2 with TRBJ2-3; the D call from TCRdb, TRBD1, cannot be confirmed without DNA. Looked up from germline, CDR1 is LGHNA and CDR2 is YNFKEQ. This CDR3 contains 16 residues. The CDR3 is CASRPLGGLLTDTQYF.

The chain combines TRBV23-1 with TRBJ2-5; as DNA is missing, the TRBD1 call by TCRdb cannot be tested. TRBV23-1 is designated an ORF whose function remains uncertain. The CDR3 sequence is 16 residues long. CDR3 in amino acids: CASSQSFEGHQETQYF.

The gene calls are TRBV20-1 and TRBJ1-1; the D gene TCRdb calls, TRBD1, cannot be checked with no DNA. Per germline, CDR1 DFQATT and CDR2 SNEGSKA (reference sequence). This CDR3 region has 11 residues. This CDR3 reads CSTGQNTEAFF.

The rearrangement uses TRBV2 and TRBJ2-2; there is no DNA to check the TCRdb D call of TRBD2. The germline V gene encodes CDR1 SNHLY and CDR2 FYNNEI. The CDR3 sequence is 15 residues long. CDR3: CASNRETQYTGELFF.

V and J are TRBV6-1 and TRBJ1-5; TCRdb gives TRBD1 as the D gene, but with no DNA this cannot be confirmed. The CDR3 is made up of 14 amino acids. Germline V gene lookup returns CDR1 MNHNS and CDR2 SASEGT. The CDR3 is CASSWTGGIQPQHF.

The chain has TRBV27 and TRBJ2-1; TCRdb reports TRBD1, a call that lacks DNA to check it against. This CDR3 is 19 amino acids long. Germline-derived CDR1 and CDR2 are MNHEY and SMNVEV (reference sequence). CDR3: CASSSSRDRGRPIYNEQFF.

This chain connects TRBV6-5 to TRBJ2-2; TCRdb's D call, TRBD2, is unchecked because there is no DNA. There are 15 residues in the CDR3. Per the germline V gene, CDR1 is MNHEY and CDR2 is SVGAGI. CDR3: CASTRGSEGTGELFF.

The chain links TRBV20-1 to TRBJ2-1; no DNA is available, so the TRBD1 call from TCRdb remains unchecked. CDR3 length equals 17 residues. Per the germline V gene, CDR1 is DFQATT and CDR2 is SNEGSKA (reference sequence). The CDR3 reads CSARGGGRDPLANEQFF.

The chain carries TRBV20-1 and TRBJ2-7. Germline loops: CDR1 DFQATT, CDR2 SNEGSKA (reference sequence). This CDR3 is 12 amino acids long. This chain's CDR3 is CSATKHGYEQYF.

The chain has TRBV14 and TRBJ1-1. CDR1 and CDR2 from the germline V gene are SGHDN and FVKESK. This CDR3 is 14 amino acids long. The CDR3 sequence: CASSQERVNTEAFF.

This chain connects TRBV20-1 to TRBJ2-3; as DNA is missing, the TRBD1 call by TCRdb cannot be tested. This CDR3 has 15 residues. Germline CDR1 DFQATT, CDR2 SNEGSKA (reference sequence). This chain's CDR3 is CSAREGDRITDTQYF.

The chain recombines TRBV12-3 or TRBV12-4 with TRBJ1-5. The CDR3 is 15 amino acids. The CDR3 sequence is CASSLGPTLNQPQHF.

The V call is TRBV7-8, the J call TRBJ2-1; TCRdb's D call, TRBD1, is unchecked because there is no DNA. Germline V gives CDR1 SGHVS, CDR2 FQNEAQ. The CDR3 is 15 residues long. The CDR3: CASSRAAIPGSEQFF.

The chain combines TRBV6-2 or TRBV6-3 with TRBJ2-2; TCRdb outputs TRBD1, but without DNA this stays unchecked. There are 14 residues in the CDR3. From germline, CDR1 is MNHEY and CDR2 SVGEGT. The CDR3 loop is CASGVLGGTGELFF.

The rearrangement uses TRBV7-3 and TRBJ2-3. This CDR3 is built from 14 residues. The V gene's germline CDR1 is SGHTA and CDR2 FQGTGA. CDR3: CASSPYTRADTQYF.

This rearrangement joins TRBV7-9 to TRBJ2-2; there is no DNA to check the TCRdb D call of TRBD2. Germline CDR1 reads SEHNR; CDR2 reads FQNEAQ (reference sequence). The CDR3 consists of 16 residues. CDR3 sequence: CASIVAGGPNTGELFF. Based on the CDR3 plus reference TRBV7-9 and TRBJ2-2, the full variable domain is DTGVSQNPRHKITKRGQNVTFRCDPISEHNRLYWYRQTLGQGPEFLTYFQNEAQLEKSRLLSDRFSAERPKGSFSTLEIQRTEQGDSAMYLCASIVAGGPNTGELFFGEGSRLTVL.

This chain connects TRBV28 to TRBJ2-1; TCRdb gives TRBD2 as the D gene, but with no DNA this cannot be confirmed. Germline lookup yields CDR1 MDHEN and CDR2 SYDVKM. The length of the CDR3 is 15 residues. The CDR3 sequence is CASSLFGLVNNEQFF. The complete variable domain, with remaining parts taken from reference TRBV28 and TRBJ2-1, reads DVKVTQSSRYLVKRTGEKVFLECVQDMDHENMFWYRQDPGLGLRLIYFSYDVKMKEKGDIPEGYSVSREKKERFSLILESASTNQTSMYLCASSLFGLVNNEQFFGPGTRLTVL.

This chain uses TRBV5-1 with TRBJ2-1; TCRdb lists TRBD1, though no DNA is available to test this call. The CDR3 is 15 amino acids. The germline V gene has CDR1 SGHRS and CDR2 YFSETQ. The CDR3 protein is CASTFKGQGENEQFF. The variable domain in full, with the rest retrieved from reference TRBV5-1 and TRBJ2-1, is KAGVTQTPRYLIKTRGQQVTLSCSPISGHRSVSWYQQTPGQGLQFLFEYFSETQRNKGNFPGRFSGRQFSNSRSEMNVSTLELGDSALYLCASTFKGQGENEQFFGPGTRLTVL.